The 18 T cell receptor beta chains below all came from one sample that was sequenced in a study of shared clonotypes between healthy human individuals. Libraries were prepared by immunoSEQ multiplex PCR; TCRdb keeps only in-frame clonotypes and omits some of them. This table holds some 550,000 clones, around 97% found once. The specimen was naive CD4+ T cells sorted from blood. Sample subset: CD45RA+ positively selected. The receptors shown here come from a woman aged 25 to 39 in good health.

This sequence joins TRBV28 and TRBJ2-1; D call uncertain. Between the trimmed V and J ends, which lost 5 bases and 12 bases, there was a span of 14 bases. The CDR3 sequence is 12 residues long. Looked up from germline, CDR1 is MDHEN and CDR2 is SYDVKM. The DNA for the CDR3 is TGTGCCAGCAGTCCAGGTCAGAGCAGGCAGTTCTTC. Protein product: CASSPGQSRQFF.

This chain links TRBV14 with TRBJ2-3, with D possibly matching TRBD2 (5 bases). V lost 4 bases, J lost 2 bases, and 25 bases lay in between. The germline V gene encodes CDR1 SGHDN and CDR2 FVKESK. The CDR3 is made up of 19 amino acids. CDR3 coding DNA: TGTGCCAGCAGCCGCGTTAAAGCGGTGCCGTCCTACTCCACAGATACGCAGTATTTT. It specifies CASSRVKAVPSYSTDTQYF.

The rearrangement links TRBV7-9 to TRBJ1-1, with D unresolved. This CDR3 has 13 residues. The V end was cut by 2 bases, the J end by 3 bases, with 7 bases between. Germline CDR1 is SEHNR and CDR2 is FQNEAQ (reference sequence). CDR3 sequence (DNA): TGTGCCAGCAGCTTATCTCCGGACACTGAAGCTTTCTTT. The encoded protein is CASSLSPDTEAFF. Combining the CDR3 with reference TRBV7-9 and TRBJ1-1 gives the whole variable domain DTGVSQNPRHKITKRGQNVTFRCDPISEHNRLYWYRQTLGQGPEFLTYFQNEAQLEKSRLLSDRFSAERPKGSFSTLEIQRTEQGDSAMYLCASSLSPDTEAFFGQGTRLTVV.

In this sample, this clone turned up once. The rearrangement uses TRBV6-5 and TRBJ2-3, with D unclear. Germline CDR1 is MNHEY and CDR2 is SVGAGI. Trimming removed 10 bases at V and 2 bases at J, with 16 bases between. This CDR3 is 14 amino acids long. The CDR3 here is CATQEAHLTDTQYF. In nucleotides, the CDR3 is TGTGCCACCCAAGAGGCACACCTCACAGATACGCAGTATTTT.

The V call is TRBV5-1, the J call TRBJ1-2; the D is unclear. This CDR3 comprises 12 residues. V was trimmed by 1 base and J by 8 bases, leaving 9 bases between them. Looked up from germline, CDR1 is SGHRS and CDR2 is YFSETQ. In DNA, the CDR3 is TGCGCCAGCAGCTTGCGAGGCGAAGGCTACACCTTC. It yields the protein CASSLRGEGYTF. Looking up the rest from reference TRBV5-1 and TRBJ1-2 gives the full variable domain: KAGVTQTPRYLIKTRGQQVTLSCSPISGHRSVSWYQQTPGQGLQFLFEYFSETQRNKGNFPGRFSGRQFSNSRSEMNVSTLELGDSALYLCASSLRGEGYTFGSGTRLTVV.

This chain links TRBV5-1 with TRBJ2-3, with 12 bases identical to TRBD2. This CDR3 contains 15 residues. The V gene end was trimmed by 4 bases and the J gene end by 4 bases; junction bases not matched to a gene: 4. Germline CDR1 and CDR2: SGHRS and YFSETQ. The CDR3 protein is CASSKLAGGPDTQYF. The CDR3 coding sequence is TGCGCCAGCAGCAAACTAGCGGGAGGCCCAGATACGCAGTATTTT.

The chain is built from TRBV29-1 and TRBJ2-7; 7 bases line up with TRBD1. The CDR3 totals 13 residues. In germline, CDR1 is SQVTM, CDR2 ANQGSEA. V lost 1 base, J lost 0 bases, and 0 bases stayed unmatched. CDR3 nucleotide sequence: TGCAGCGTTGAAGCAGGGGGCTCCTACGAGCAGTACTTC. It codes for CSVEAGGSYEQYF.

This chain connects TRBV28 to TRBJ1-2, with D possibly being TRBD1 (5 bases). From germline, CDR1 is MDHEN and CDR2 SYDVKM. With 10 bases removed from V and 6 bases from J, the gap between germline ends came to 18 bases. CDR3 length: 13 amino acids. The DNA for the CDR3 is TGTGCCATCAACCGGGACGTAGAGAATGGCTACACCTTC. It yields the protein CAINRDVENGYTF.

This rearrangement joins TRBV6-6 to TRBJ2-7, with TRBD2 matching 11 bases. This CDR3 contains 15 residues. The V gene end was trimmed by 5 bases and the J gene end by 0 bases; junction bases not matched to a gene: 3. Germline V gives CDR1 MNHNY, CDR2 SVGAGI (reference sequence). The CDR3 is CASSPGTSGSYEQYF. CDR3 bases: TGTGCCAGCAGTCCCGGGACTAGCGGCTCCTACGAGCAGTACTTC.

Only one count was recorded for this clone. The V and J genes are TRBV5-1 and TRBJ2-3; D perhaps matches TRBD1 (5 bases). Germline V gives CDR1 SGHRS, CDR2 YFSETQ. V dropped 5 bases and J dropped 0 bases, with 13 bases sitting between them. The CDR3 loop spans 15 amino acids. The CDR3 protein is CASRILRGSTDTQYF. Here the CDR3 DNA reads TGCGCCAGCAGAATTTTAAGGGGAAGCACAGATACGCAGTATTTT.

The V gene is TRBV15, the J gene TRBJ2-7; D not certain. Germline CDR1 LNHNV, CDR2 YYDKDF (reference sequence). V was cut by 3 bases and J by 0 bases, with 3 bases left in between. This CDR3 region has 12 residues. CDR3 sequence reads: CATSRASYEQYF. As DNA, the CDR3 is TGTGCCACCAGCAGGGCCTCCTACGAGCAGTACTTC. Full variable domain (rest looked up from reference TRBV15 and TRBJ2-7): DAMVIQNPRYQVTQFGKPVTLSCSQTLNHNVMYWYQQKSSQAPKLLFHYYDKDFNNEADTPDNFQSRRPNTSFCFLDIRSPGLGDTAMYLCATSRASYEQYFGPGTRLTVT.

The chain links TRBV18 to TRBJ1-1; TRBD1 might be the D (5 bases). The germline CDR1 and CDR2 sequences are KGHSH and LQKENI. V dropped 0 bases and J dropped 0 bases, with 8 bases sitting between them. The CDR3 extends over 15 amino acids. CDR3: CASSPPGAMNTEAFF. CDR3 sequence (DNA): TGTGCCAGCTCACCACCCGGGGCCATGAACACTGAAGCTTTCTTT.

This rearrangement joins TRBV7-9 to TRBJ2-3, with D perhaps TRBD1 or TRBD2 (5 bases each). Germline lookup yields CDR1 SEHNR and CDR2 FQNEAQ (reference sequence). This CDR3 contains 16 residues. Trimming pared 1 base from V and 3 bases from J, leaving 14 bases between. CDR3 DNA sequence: TGTGCCAGCAGCTTAGGGGACCGTACATTGACAGATACGCAGTATTTT. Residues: CASSLGDRTLTDTQYF.

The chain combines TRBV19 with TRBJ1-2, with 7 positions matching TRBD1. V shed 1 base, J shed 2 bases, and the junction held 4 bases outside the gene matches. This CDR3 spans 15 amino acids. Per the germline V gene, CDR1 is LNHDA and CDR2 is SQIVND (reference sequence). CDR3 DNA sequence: TGTGCCAGTAGTATAGGAACAGGGGTGAACTATGGCTACACCTTC. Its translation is CASSIGTGVNYGYTF.

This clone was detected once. The CDR3 reads CASSSSLDGNEQFF. The CDR3, as DNA: TGTGCCAGTAGTAGTAGTCTCGACGGCAATGAGCAGTTCTTC. The chain combines TRBV19 with TRBJ2-1; D is ambiguous. Germline assignment: CDR1 LNHDA and CDR2 SQIVND (reference sequence). This CDR3 region has 14 residues. Deletions cut 4 bases from V and 6 bases from J, with 13 bases between.

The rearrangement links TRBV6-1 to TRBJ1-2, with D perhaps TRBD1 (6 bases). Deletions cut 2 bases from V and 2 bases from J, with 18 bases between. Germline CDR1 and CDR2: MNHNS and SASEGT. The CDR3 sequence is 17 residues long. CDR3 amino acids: CASSERGFQGMNYGYTF. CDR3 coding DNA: TGTGCCAGCAGTGAAAGGGGCTTCCAGGGGATGAACTATGGCTACACCTTC.

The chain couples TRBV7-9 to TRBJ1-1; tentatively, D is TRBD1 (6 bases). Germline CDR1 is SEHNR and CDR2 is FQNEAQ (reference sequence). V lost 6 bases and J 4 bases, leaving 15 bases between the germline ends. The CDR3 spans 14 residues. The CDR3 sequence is CASSLAGVGTEAFF. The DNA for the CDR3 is TGTGCCAGCAGTTTGGCAGGGGTAGGCACTGAAGCTTTCTTT.

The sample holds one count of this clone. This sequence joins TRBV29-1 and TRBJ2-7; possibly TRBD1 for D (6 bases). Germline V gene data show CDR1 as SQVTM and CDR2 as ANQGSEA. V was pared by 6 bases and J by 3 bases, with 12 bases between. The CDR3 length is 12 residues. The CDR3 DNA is TGCAGCGTGTTCGAAGGGGGCTACGAGCAGTACTTC. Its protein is CSVFEGGYEQYF.